The present T cell receptor (beta chain) was sequenced within a study of T cell responses to AZD1222 COVID-19 vaccine. The CDR3 has 15 amino acids. Looked up from germline, CDR1 is SGHVS and CDR2 is FNYEAQ. Trimming removed 1 base at V and 0 bases at J, with 9 bases between. Assay: immunoSEQ multiplex PCR; the TCRdb copy retains only in-frame clones and omits some. The data contain about 73,000 clones, 75% to 90% of them seen just once; the ten biggest clones take up about a tenth. Sequenced material: peripheral blood, taken 28 days after the second AZD1222 dose. V is TRBV7-6 and J is TRBJ1-1; D not certain. This sequence originates from an adult who received the AZD1222 COVID-19 vaccine. CDR3 sequence reads: CASSLVGGLNTEAFF. CDR3 bases: TGTGCCAGCAGCTTAGTTGGTGGGTTGAACACTGAAGCTTTCTTT.